What follows are 21 T cell receptor beta chains derived from one specimen sequenced in a study of blood T cell repertoires in COVID-19. The repertoire was sequenced with immunoSEQ multiplex PCR; TCRdb's copy has only in-frame clones and lacks some. The repertoire has about 220,000 clones, over 75% of them found once; the top ten carry approximately 2.3%. The sample consisted of peripheral blood. These receptors were taken from a woman in her sixties or seventies with COVID-19, enrolled during active disease.

This rearrangement joins TRBV6-2 or TRBV6-3 to TRBJ2-7; tentatively, D is TRBD2 (5 bases). The CDR3 is 11 residues long. Germline CDR1 reads MNHEY; CDR2 reads SVGEGT. With 0 bases removed from V and 9 bases from J, the gap between germline ends came to 6 bases. The CDR3 protein is CASSYSGRQYF. DNA for the CDR3: TGTGCCAGCAGTTACTCGGGGAGGCAGTACTTC.

The V and J genes are TRBV5-1 and TRBJ2-7; the match to TRBD1 covers 9 bases. After removal of 6 bases from V and 0 bases from J, the junction contained 7 bases not matched to a gene. Per the germline V gene, CDR1 is SGHRS and CDR2 is YFSETQ. CDR3 size: 15 residues. The CDR3: CASTPGTGSSYEQYF. CDR3 coding DNA: TGCGCCAGCACCCCCGGGACAGGGAGCTCCTACGAGCAGTACTTC. Combining the CDR3 with reference TRBV5-1 and TRBJ2-7 gives the whole variable domain KAGVTQTPRYLIKTRGQQVTLSCSPISGHRSVSWYQQTPGQGLQFLFEYFSETQRNKGNFPGRFSGRQFSNSRSEMNVSTLELGDSALYLCASTPGTGSSYEQYFGPGTRLTVT.

The genes are TRBV2 and TRBJ1-5, with TRBD1 identical over 10 bases. Germline V gives CDR1 SNHLY, CDR2 FYNNEI. With 5 bases clipped from V and 3 bases from J, the junction kept 10 bases outside the gene matches. There are 17 residues in the CDR3. Written as DNA, the CDR3 is TGTGCCAGCAGTCGGACAGGGGGAGGAGACATCAATCAGCCCCAGCATTTT. It codes for CASSRTGGGDINQPQHF.

The chain uses TRBV7-2 and TRBJ2-2; TRBD1 might be the D (6 bases). The germline CDR1 and CDR2 sequences are SGHTA and FQGNSA. This CDR3 comprises 16 residues. Trimming left V 5 bases short and J 1 base short, with 14 bases between. The CDR3 protein is CASSKRTVENTGELFF. The CDR3, as DNA: TGTGCCAGCAGCAAACGGACAGTCGAGAACACCGGGGAGCTGTTTTTT.

The rearrangement uses TRBV29-1 and TRBJ2-7; 8 bases fit TRBD1. The junction had 6 bases not matched to a gene; V was cut back by 6 bases and J by 2 bases. The germline gives CDR1 SQVTM, CDR2 ANQGSEA. The CDR3 runs to 13 residues. CDR3 region: CSVTGTGAYEQYF. CDR3 sequence (DNA): TGCAGCGTAACCGGGACAGGTGCCTACGAGCAGTACTTC.

V and J are TRBV7-3 and TRBJ1-6; no reliable D call. Germline CDR1 is SGHTA and CDR2 is FQGTGA. Deletions cut 6 bases from V and 9 bases from J, with 9 bases between. The CDR3 has 12 residues. As DNA, the CDR3 is TGTGCCAGCAGTCGTCCGGGTTCACCCCTCCACTTT. This gives the protein CASSRPGSPLHF.

The chain combines TRBV2 with TRBJ1-2, with 7 bases that match TRBD1. Germline lookup yields CDR1 SNHLY and CDR2 FYNNEI. CDR3 length equals 14 residues. V lost 8 bases, J lost 7 bases, and 13 bases stayed unmatched. In nucleotides, the CDR3 is TGTGCCAGCTTGTATCGACAGGGATCGGGTGGCTACACCTTC. Translating gives CASLYRQGSGGYTF.

The J gene is TRBJ2-7, the V gene TRBV21-1; TRBD2, the table's D call, lacks a check against the DNA. TRBV21-1 is classified as a pseudogene. The CDR3 is made up of 14 amino acids. As DNA, the CDR3 is TGTGCCAGCAGCAAGGAGGACGGGCCCAACGAGCAGTACTTC. This encodes CASSKEDGPNEQYF.

The V and J genes are TRBV7-6 and TRBJ1-2; D ambiguous. V was shortened by 5 bases and J by 4 bases, with 20 bases between the two germline ends. The CDR3 has 16 residues. CDR1 is SGHVS, CDR2 FNYEAQ, per germline. This CDR3 reads CASSETEQRTPYGYTF. CDR3 DNA sequence: TGTGCCAGCAGCGAAACCGAACAACGAACGCCCTATGGCTACACCTTC. The complete variable domain, with remaining parts taken from reference TRBV7-6 and TRBJ1-2, reads GAGVSQSPRYKVTKRGQDVALRCDPISGHVSLYWYRQALGQGPEFLTYFNYEAQQDKSGLPNDRFSAERPEGSISTLTIQRTEQRDSAMYRCASSETEQRTPYGYTFGSGTRLTVV.

This rearrangement joins TRBV6-5 to TRBJ2-7; D is perhaps TRBD2 (6 bases). V was pared by 2 bases and J by 3 bases, with 11 bases between. CDR3 length: 14 amino acids. CDR1 and CDR2 (germline): MNHEY, SVGAGI. This CDR3 is CASSYRQGGYEQYF. For the CDR3, the DNA is TGTGCCAGCAGTTACAGGCAGGGAGGCTACGAGCAGTACTTC.

Remarks on this clone: This sample includes further DNA sequences coding for the same CDR3. The chain employs TRBV7-9 and TRBJ1-2; 8 bases are shared with TRBD1. The V segment lost 6 bases and the J segment 5 bases; nucleotides outside the gene matches: 5. The CDR3 is 13 residues long. Germline V lookup: CDR1 SEHNR, CDR2 FQNEAQ (reference sequence). The CDR3 is CASSPGTGYGYTF. CDR3 sequence (DNA): TGTGCCAGCAGTCCCGGGACAGGATATGGCTACACCTTC.

To note about this clone: Other DNA sequences of this sample code for an identical CDR3. The J gene is TRBJ1-4, the V gene TRBV18, with TRBD1 matching 7 bases. The junction had 1 base not matched to a gene; V was cut back by 3 bases and J by 6 bases. CDR3 size: 13 residues. Germline CDR1 KGHSH, CDR2 LQKENI. Here the CDR3 reads CASSPGTDEKLFF. Written as DNA, the CDR3 is TGTGCCAGCTCACCGGGGACAGATGAAAAACTGTTTTTT.

A word on this clone: Mismatch with germline at one junction end may stem from a read error. The chain carries TRBV29-1 and TRBJ1-1; 10 nucleotides match TRBD1. The CDR3 is made up of 18 amino acids. Germline CDR1 and CDR2: SQVTM and ANQGSEA. CDR3 residues: CSVQETGQGWNMNTEAFF. CDR3 nucleotide sequence: TGCAGCGTTCAAGAAACGGGACAGGGGTGGAACATGAACACTGAAGCTTTCTTT.

The chain couples TRBV27 to TRBJ2-7; 7 nucleotides line up with TRBD1. V lost 5 bases and J lost 5; bases outside the gene matches: 9. The CDR3 is made up of 14 amino acids. CDR1 MNHEY and CDR2 SMNVEV come from the germline V gene (reference sequence). DNA of the CDR3: TGTGCCAGCAGTCCCCGGACAGGTCTGGACGAGCAGTACTTC. It encodes CASSPRTGLDEQYF.

The V call is TRBV12-5, the J call TRBJ2-1; 8 bases fit TRBD2. This CDR3 has 16 residues. The junction had 9 bases not matched to a gene; V was cut back by 0 bases and J by 8 bases. Germline assignment: CDR1 LGHNT and CDR2 FRNRAP. In DNA, the CDR3 is TGTGCTAGTGGTTTGGTACGCGTTAGCGGGATCCATGAGCAGTTCTTC. Its protein is CASGLVRVSGIHEQFF.

CDR3 sequence: CASIPAEGAYGYTF. The CDR3 DNA reads TGTGCCAGTATTCCTGCGGAGGGGGCGTATGGCTACACCTTC. The genes are TRBV19 and TRBJ1-2, with 7 bases fitting TRBD1. The CDR3 is 14 amino acids. The V and J ends lost 7 bases and 5 bases, in that order; junction bases with no gene match: 10. Germline CDR1 reads LNHDA; CDR2 reads SQIVND (reference sequence).

The rearrangement links TRBV5-4 to TRBJ2-1, with TRBD1 matching over 7 bases. The J segment lost 5 bases and the V segment lost 0 bases, leaving 2 bases of the junction unmatched. This CDR3 has 14 residues. The germline V gene encodes CDR1 SGHNT and CDR2 YYREEE (reference sequence). The CDR3 nucleotides read TGTGCCAGCAGCTTGGAAGGGGGCGACAATGAGCAGTTCTTC. Translation gives CASSLEGGDNEQFF.

The chain recombines TRBV29-1 with TRBJ1-1; TRBD1 might be the D (5 bases). V was shortened by 4 bases and J by 4 bases, with 13 bases between the two germline ends. This CDR3 spans 13 amino acids. CDR1 is SQVTM and CDR2 is ANQGSEA in the germline V gene. In DNA, the CDR3 is TGCAGCGTTGTGGGACTCGGGGGCACTGAAGCTTTCTTT. It specifies CSVVGLGGTEAFF.

The chain couples TRBV7-9 to TRBJ2-1; 10 nucleotides match TRBD2. Losses at the gene ends were 5 bases for V and 2 bases for J; bases not matched to a gene: 6. Germline V CDR1 and CDR2: SEHNR, FQNEAQ (reference sequence). CDR3 length: 16 residues. The CDR3 region is CASSKGLAPAYNEQFF. For the CDR3, the DNA is TGTGCCAGCAGCAAGGGACTAGCGCCCGCCTACAATGAGCAGTTCTTC.

This clone was seen more than once but under ten times. This chain connects TRBV10-3 to TRBJ2-3, with D possibly matching TRBD1 (7 bases). Germline assignment: CDR1 ENHRY and CDR2 SYGVKD. CDR3 length equals 16 residues. The V end was cut by 4 bases, the J end by 4 bases, with 18 bases between. The CDR3 bases are TGTGCCATCAGTGGCAGGGGGGTTAGCGGCGCAGATACGCAGTATTTT. Translating it yields CAISGRGVSGADTQYF.

The sample holds one count of this clone. V is TRBV15 and J is TRBJ1-1; 7 bases are shared with TRBD1. V dropped 0 bases and J dropped 0; count of bases not matched to a gene: 4. The germline V gene encodes CDR1 LNHNV and CDR2 YYDKDF (reference sequence). The CDR3 runs 16 residues. CDR3 sequence reads: CATSRERGQMNTEAFF. In nucleotides, the CDR3 is TGTGCCACCAGCAGAGAGAGGGGACAGATGAACACTGAAGCTTTCTTT.